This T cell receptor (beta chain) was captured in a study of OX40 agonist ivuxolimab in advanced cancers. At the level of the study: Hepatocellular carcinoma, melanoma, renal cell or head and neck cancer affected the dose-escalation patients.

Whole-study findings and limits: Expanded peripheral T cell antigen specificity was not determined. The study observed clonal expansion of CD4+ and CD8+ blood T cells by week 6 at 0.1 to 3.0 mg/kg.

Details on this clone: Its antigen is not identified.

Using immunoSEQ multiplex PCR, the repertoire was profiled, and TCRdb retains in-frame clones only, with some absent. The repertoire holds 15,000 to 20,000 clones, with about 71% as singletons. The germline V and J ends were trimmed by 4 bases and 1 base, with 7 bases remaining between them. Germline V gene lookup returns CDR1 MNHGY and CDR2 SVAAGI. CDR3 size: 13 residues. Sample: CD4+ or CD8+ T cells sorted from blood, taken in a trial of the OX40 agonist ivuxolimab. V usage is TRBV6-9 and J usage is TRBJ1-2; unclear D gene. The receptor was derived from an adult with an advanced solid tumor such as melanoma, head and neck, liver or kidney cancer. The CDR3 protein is CASSSQYNYGYTF. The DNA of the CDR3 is TGTGCCAGCAGTTCTCAATATAACTATGGCTACACCTTC.